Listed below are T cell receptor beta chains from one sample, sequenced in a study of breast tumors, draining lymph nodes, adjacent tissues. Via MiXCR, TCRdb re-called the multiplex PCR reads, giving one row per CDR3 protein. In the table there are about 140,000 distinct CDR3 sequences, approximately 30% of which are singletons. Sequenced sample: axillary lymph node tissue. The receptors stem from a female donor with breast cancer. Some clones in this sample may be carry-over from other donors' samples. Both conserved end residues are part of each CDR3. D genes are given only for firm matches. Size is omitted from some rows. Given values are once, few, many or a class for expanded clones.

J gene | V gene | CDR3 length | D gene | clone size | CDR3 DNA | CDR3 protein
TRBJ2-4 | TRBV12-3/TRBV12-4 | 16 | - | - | TGTGCCAGCAGTTTGCGGGGCGAGGGAGCCAAAAACATTCAGTACTTC | CASSLRGEGAKNIQYF
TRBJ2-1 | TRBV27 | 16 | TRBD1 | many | TGTGCCAGCAGCGAACTCGGGACAGGGTCCTACAATGAGCAGTTCTTC | CASSELGTGSYNEQFF
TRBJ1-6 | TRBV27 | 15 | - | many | TGTGCCAGCAGTTTAAGGACAGCAGATAATTCACCCCTCCACTTT | CASSLRTADNSPLHF
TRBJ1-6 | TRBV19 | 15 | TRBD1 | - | TGTGCCAGTAGTAACCGGGACAGGGTGAATTCACTCCTCCACTTT | CASSNRDRVNSLLHF
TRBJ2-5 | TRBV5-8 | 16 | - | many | TGTGCCAGCAGCTGGCTTGAATCCGGGAGATCGGAGACCCAGTACTTC | CASSWLESGRSETQYF
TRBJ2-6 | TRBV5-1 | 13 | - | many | TGCGCCAGCAAGTCTCCTGGGGCCAACGTCCTGACTTTC | CASKSPGANVLTF
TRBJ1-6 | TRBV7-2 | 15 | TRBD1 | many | TGTGCCAGCAGCTCACCGACAGGGGATAGGACACCCCTCCACTTT | CASSSPTGDRTPLHF
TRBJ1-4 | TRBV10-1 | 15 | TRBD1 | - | TGCGCCAGCAGTGAGGCCGGGACAGGAACGGAGAAACTGTTTTTT | CASSEAGTGTEKLFF
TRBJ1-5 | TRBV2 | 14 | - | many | TGTGCCAGCAGTGGACAAATAGGGGTTCAGCCCCAGCATTTT | CASSGQIGVQPQHF
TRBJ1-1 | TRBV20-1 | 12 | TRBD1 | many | TGCAGTGCCGCGGACAGGGACACTGAAGCTTTCTTT | CSAADRDTEAFF
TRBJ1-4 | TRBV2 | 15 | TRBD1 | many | TGTGCCAGCACCCGATGGACAGGGGAAGAGGAAAAACTGTTTTTT | CASTRWTGEEEKLFF
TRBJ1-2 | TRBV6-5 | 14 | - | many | TGTGCCAGCAGTCCGGGACAAAGGGGGTATGGCTACACCTTC | CASSPGQRGYGYTF
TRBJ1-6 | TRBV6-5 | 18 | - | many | TGTGCCAGCAGCCCCCTCGGTGGCGGAACCTCCTATAATTCACCCCTCCACTTT | CASSPLGGGTSYNSPLHF
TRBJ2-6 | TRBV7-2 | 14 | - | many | TGTGCCAGCAGCCCCCAAGGTGGGGCCAACGTCCTGACTTTC | CASSPQGGANVLTF
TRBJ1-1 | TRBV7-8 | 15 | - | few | TGTGCCAGCAGCCCGACGTCGGGGGTGAACACTGAAGCTTTCTTT | CASSPTSGVNTEAFF
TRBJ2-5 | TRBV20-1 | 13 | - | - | TGCAGTGCTAGGACAGGTGTAGGACAGCCCCAGTACTTC | CSARTGVGQPQYF
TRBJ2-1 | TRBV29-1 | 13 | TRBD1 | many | TGCAGCCTCTGGACAGGGGAAAACAATGAGCAGTTCTTC | CSLWTGENNEQFF
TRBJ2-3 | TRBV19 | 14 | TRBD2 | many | TGTGCCAGTAGTATGTGGGGGGGAATGAATACGCAGTATTTT | CASSMWGGMNTQYF
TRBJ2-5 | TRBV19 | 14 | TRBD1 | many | TGTGCCAGTAGTTCACAGGGGGCTAGAGAGACCCAGTACTTC | CASSSQGARETQYF